The 24 T cell receptor beta chains in this list originate from one sample, sequenced in a study of OX40 agonist ivuxolimab in advanced cancers. TCRdb keeps only in-frame clones here, not all; method: immunoSEQ multiplex PCR. The sample consists of 70,000 or so clones, approximately 90% of them appearing once. Sequences were derived from CD4+ or CD8+ T cells sorted from blood, sampled in a trial of the OX40 agonist ivuxolimab. The receptors derive from an adult with an advanced solid tumor such as melanoma, head and neck, liver or kidney cancer.

The chain combines TRBV4-1 with TRBJ2-7, with D uncertain. CDR1 is MGHRA, CDR2 YSYEKL, per germline. The CDR3 totals 15 residues. V was shortened by 1 base and J by 0 bases, with 10 bases between the two germline ends. The CDR3 DNA sequence: TGCGCCAGCAGCCAAGGCAGTTTATTCTCCTACGAGCAGTACTTC. Translated, it gives CASSQGSLFSYEQYF.

This clone has just one count. V is TRBV5-5 and J is TRBJ2-2; D is possibly TRBD1 or TRBD2 (5 bases each). The CDR3 runs to 13 residues. Trimming shortened V by 0 bases and J by 8 bases, and 8 bases separated the two germline ends. Germline lookup yields CDR1 SGHKS and CDR2 YYEKEE (reference sequence). The CDR3 here is CASSLEGTGELFF. In nucleotides, the CDR3 is TGTGCCAGCAGCTTGGAGGGGACGGGGGAGCTGTTTTTT. Looking up the rest from reference TRBV5-5 and TRBJ2-2 gives the full variable domain: DAGVTQSPTHLIKTRGQQVTLRCSPISGHKSVSWYQQVLGQGPQFIFQYYEKEERGRGNFPDRFSARQFPNYSSELNVNALLLGDSALYLCASSLEGTGELFFGEGSRLTVL.

This clone was observed a single time. The V gene is TRBV6-5, the J gene TRBJ2-4; no reliable D call. V was cut by 6 bases and J by 0 bases, with 6 bases left in between. The CDR3 runs to 13 residues. CDR1 and CDR2 (germline): MNHEY, SVGAGI. In nucleotides, the CDR3 is TGTGCCAGCAGACAGCTAGCCAAAAACATTCAGTACTTC. Translated: CASRQLAKNIQYF.

The chain links TRBV7-9 to TRBJ2-7; no clear D gene. This CDR3 has 13 amino acids. Germline CDR1 is SEHNR and CDR2 is FQNEAQ (reference sequence). V was shortened by 5 bases and J by 5 bases, with 13 bases between the two germline ends. The DNA of the CDR3 is TGTGCCAGCAGCGCTTCCTTTTTGGACGAGCAGTACTTC. Amino acid sequence: CASSASFLDEQYF.

This chain joins TRBV9 and TRBJ2-1; 12 nucleotides align to TRBD2. Trimming removed 6 bases from V and 4 bases from J; junction bases left unmatched: 5. Germline CDR1 is SGDLS and CDR2 is YYNGEE. CDR3 length: 15 amino acids. The chain's CDR3 is CASTSGGAGYNEQFF. The CDR3 region has the DNA TGTGCCAGCACTAGCGGGGGGGCTGGGTACAATGAGCAGTTCTTC.

The rearrangement uses TRBV5-6 and TRBJ1-4, with no clear D. CDR1 and CDR2 (germline): SGHDT, YYEEEE. The CDR3 is made up of 15 amino acids. V was trimmed by 1 base and J by 4 bases, leaving 11 bases between them. The CDR3: CASSLWRPLNEKLFF. CDR3 coding DNA: TGTGCCAGCAGCTTGTGGAGACCTCTTAATGAAAAACTGTTTTTT.

This sequence joins TRBV5-6 and TRBJ2-7, with no clear D. Trimming removed 0 bases at V and 1 base at J, with 2 bases between. Per germline, CDR1 SGHDT and CDR2 YYEEEE. CDR3 size: 12 residues. CDR3 in amino acids: CASSLESYEQYF. The DNA of the CDR3 is TGTGCCAGCAGCTTGGAGTCCTACGAGCAGTACTTC.

The sample holds one count of this clone. The chain has TRBV27 and TRBJ2-7, with TRBD2 as a possible D gene (5 bases). The CDR3 is 12 residues long. Trimming removed 6 bases from V and 6 bases from J, with 12 bases in between. Germline assignment: CDR1 MNHEY and CDR2 SMNVEV (reference sequence). The CDR3 nucleotides are TGTGCCAGCAGCCTCCTCCGGGGCGAGCAGTACTTC. This encodes CASSLLRGEQYF.

For the CDR3, the DNA is TGTGCCAGCAGCCCCCCCCCGGGGGTCCGGGATACGCAGTATTTT. This translates into CASSPPPGVRDTQYF. V and J are TRBV7-9 and TRBJ2-3; D is possibly TRBD2 (6 bases). CDR3 size: 15 residues. Per the germline V gene, CDR1 is SEHNR and CDR2 is FQNEAQ (reference sequence). Trimming stripped 5 bases from V and 6 bases from J, with 18 bases between. The whole variable domain, filled in from reference TRBV7-9 and TRBJ2-3, reads DTGVSQNPRHKITKRGQNVTFRCDPISEHNRLYWYRQTLGQGPEFLTYFQNEAQLEKSRLLSDRFSAERPKGSFSTLEIQRTEQGDSAMYLCASSPPPGVRDTQYFGPGTRLTVL.

This chain links TRBV5-5 with TRBJ2-5; D not resolved. The CDR3 has 13 amino acids. Germline CDR1 is SGHKS and CDR2 is YYEKEE (reference sequence). The V end lost 7 bases, the J end lost 0 bases, and 10 bases lay between the germline ends. CDR3 DNA sequence: TGTGCCAGCGGCTCGGGTTACCAAGAGACCCAGTACTTC. It specifies CASGSGYQETQYF.

The gene calls are TRBV5-6 and TRBJ1-6; D gene ambiguous. The CDR3 is made up of 15 amino acids. V gave up 0 bases and J gave up 0 bases, with 4 bases separating them. Germline CDR1 is SGHDT and CDR2 is YYEEEE. The CDR3 DNA follows: TGTGCCAGCAGCTTGGCGGCCTCCTATAATTCACCCCTCCACTTT. Translated, it gives CASSLAASYNSPLHF. Combining the CDR3 with reference TRBV5-6 and TRBJ1-6 gives the whole variable domain DAGVTQSPTHLIKTRGQQVTLRCSPKSGHDTVSWYQQALGQGPQFIFQYYEEEERQRGNFPDRFSGHQFPNYSSELNVNALLLGDSALYLCASSLAASYNSPLHFGNGTRLTVT.

This chain uses TRBV9 with TRBJ2-7, with 10 bases fitting TRBD2. V gave up 1 base and J gave up 5 bases; unmatched junction bases: 6. Germline V CDR1 and CDR2: SGDLS, YYNGEE. The CDR3 runs to 15 residues. The CDR3 protein is CASSVWSGGADEQYF. The DNA of the CDR3 is TGTGCCAGCAGCGTATGGAGCGGGGGGGCGGACGAGCAGTACTTC.

This clone is a singleton in its sample. This chain uses TRBV6-1 with TRBJ1-1, with 7 bases aligning to TRBD1. Looked up from germline, CDR1 is MNHNS and CDR2 is SASEGT. The CDR3 extends over 15 amino acids. V gave up 6 bases and J gave up 6 bases; unmatched junction bases: 13. Written as DNA, the CDR3 is TGTGCCAGCAGCCTTGACAGGGTTTATGTTTCTGAAGCTTTCTTT. Its protein is CASSLDRVYVSEAFF.

V is TRBV2 and J is TRBJ1-1, with D possibly matching TRBD1 (6 bases). This CDR3 is 13 amino acids long. Trimming pared 10 bases from V and 1 base from J, leaving 13 bases between. Germline CDR1 reads SNHLY; CDR2 reads FYNNEI. The CDR3 spells CATGYRENTEAFF. Written as DNA, the CDR3 is TGTGCCACCGGGTACAGGGAGAACACTGAAGCTTTCTTT.

The chain uses TRBV11-2 and TRBJ1-1, with D uncertain. Germline V CDR1 and CDR2: SGHAT, FQNNGV. The CDR3 length is 13 residues. V lost 1 base and J lost 1, with 4 bases in between. DNA for the CDR3: TGTGCCAGCAGCTTAGGGTCGAACACTGAAGCTTTCTTT. The encoded protein is CASSLGSNTEAFF. The variable domain in full, completed from reference TRBV11-2 and TRBJ1-1, reads EAGVAQSPRYKIIEKRQSVAFWCNPISGHATLYWYQQILGQGPKLLIQFQNNGVVDDSQLPKDRFSAERLKGVDSTLKIQPAKLEDSAVYLCASSLGSNTEAFFGQGTRLTVV.

A few counts support this clone. The chain uses TRBV4-1 and TRBJ2-7, with D maybe TRBD1 (6 bases). Deletions cut 1 base from V and 3 bases from J, with 10 bases between. The CDR3 runs to 14 residues. The V gene's germline CDR1 is MGHRA and CDR2 YSYEKL. The CDR3 sequence: CASSQGDTNYEQYF. CDR3 sequence (DNA): TGCGCCAGCAGCCAAGGGGACACAAACTACGAGCAGTACTTC.

The table lists this clone with a count of one. Distinct nucleotide sequences in the sample also encode this CDR3. V usage is TRBV4-3 and J usage is TRBJ1-2, with unresolved D. Trimming shortened V by 4 bases and J by 2 bases, and 11 bases separated the two germline ends. CDR3 length: 14 amino acids. Germline CDR1 LGHNA, CDR2 YSLEER. DNA of the CDR3: TGCGCCAGCAGCCCGGCCCGATCCAACTATGGCTACACCTTC. Translating it yields CASSPARSNYGYTF.

The V and J genes are TRBV9 and TRBJ1-2; D not resolved. Trimming stripped 7 bases from V and 10 bases from J, with 20 bases between. Germline loops: CDR1 SGDLS, CDR2 YYNGEE. This CDR3 is 13 amino acids long. CDR3 sequence reads: CASHNFLGRDYTF. In DNA, the CDR3 is TGTGCCAGCCACAATTTCCTAGGGAGGGACTACACCTTC.

J is TRBJ2-7 and V is TRBV9; a weak D match, TRBD2 (6 bases). CDR1 is SGDLS, CDR2 YYNGEE, per germline. The CDR3 extends over 14 amino acids. Between the trimmed V and J ends, which lost 4 bases and 5 bases, there was a span of 16 bases. CDR3 DNA: TGTGCCAGCAGCCCCCGACTAGATTCCGACGAGCAGTACTTC. Amino acid sequence: CASSPRLDSDEQYF.

The DNA of the CDR3 is TGTGCCAGCAGCTTATCGGGACACAACACTGAAGCTTTCTTT. It codes for CASSLSGHNTEAFF. The chain joins TRBV7-3 to TRBJ1-1; D perhaps matches TRBD1 (6 bases). The CDR3 sequence is 14 residues long. V was shortened by 2 bases and J by 2 bases, with 9 bases between the two germline ends. Germline values: CDR1 SGHTA, CDR2 FQGTGA.

The chain links TRBV5-1 to TRBJ2-7, with D unclear. Germline V gene lookup returns CDR1 SGHRS and CDR2 YFSETQ. The V end was cut by 4 bases, the J end by 2 bases, with 16 bases between. CDR3 length equals 15 residues. CDR3 nucleotides: TGCGCCAGCAGCCAGTGGCAAAATCTAACCTACGAGCAGTACTTC. It translates to CASSQWQNLTYEQYF. The full variable domain, in which reference TRBV5-1 and TRBJ2-7 provide the parts outside the CDR3, is KAGVTQTPRYLIKTRGQQVTLSCSPISGHRSVSWYQQTPGQGLQFLFEYFSETQRNKGNFPGRFSGRQFSNSRSEMNVSTLELGDSALYLCASSQWQNLTYEQYFGPGTRLTVT.

This chain uses TRBV5-4 with TRBJ2-1; TRBD1 matches at 9 bases. This CDR3 comprises 15 residues. Germline assignment: CDR1 SGHNT and CDR2 YYREEE (reference sequence). V dropped 5 bases and J dropped 10; count of bases not matched to a gene: 13. The CDR3: CASSSQGASGREQFF. CDR3 DNA: TGTGCCAGCAGTTCACAGGGGGCGTCGGGGCGGGAGCAGTTCTTC. Full variable domain (rest looked up from reference TRBV5-4 and TRBJ2-1): ETGVTQSPTHLIKTRGQQVTLRCSSQSGHNTVSWYQQALGQGPQFIFQYYREEENGRGNFPPRFSGLQFPNYSSELNVNALELDDSALYLCASSSQGASGREQFFGPGTRLTVL.

The chain carries TRBV7-2 and TRBJ1-6, with D perhaps matching TRBD1 (6 bases). The CDR3 loop spans 16 amino acids. Looked up from germline, CDR1 is SGHTA and CDR2 is FQGNSA. V was shortened by 1 base and J by 7 bases, with 14 bases between the two germline ends. CDR3 sequence reads: CASSLVGWGGNSPLHF. The CDR3 DNA is TGTGCCAGCAGCTTAGTGGGGTGGGGGGGCAATTCACCCCTCCACTTT.

The chain carries TRBV7-9 and TRBJ1-2; no clear D. This CDR3 has 14 amino acids. Trimming cost V 7 bases and J 8 bases, with 20 bases left between them. CDR1 and CDR2 from the germline V gene are SEHNR and FQNEAQ (reference sequence). CDR3 region: CASTAARLVEGYTF. CDR3 nucleotide sequence: TGTGCCAGCACGGCAGCGCGATTGGTAGAGGGCTACACCTTC.